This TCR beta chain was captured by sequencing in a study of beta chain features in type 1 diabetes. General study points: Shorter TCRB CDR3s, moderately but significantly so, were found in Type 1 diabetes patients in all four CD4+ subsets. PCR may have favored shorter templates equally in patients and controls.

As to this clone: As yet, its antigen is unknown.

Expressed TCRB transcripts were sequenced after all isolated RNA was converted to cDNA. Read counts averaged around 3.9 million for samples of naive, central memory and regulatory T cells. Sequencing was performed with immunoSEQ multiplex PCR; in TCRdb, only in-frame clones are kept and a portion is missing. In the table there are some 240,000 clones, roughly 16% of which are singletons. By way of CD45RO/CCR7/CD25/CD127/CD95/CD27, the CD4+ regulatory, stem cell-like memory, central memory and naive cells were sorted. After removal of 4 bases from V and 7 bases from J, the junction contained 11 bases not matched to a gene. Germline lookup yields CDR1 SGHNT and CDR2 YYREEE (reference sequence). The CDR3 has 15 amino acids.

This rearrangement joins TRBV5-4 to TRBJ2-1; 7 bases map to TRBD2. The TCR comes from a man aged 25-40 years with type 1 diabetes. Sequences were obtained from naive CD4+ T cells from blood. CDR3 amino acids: CASSREAGEGNEQFF. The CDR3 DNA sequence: TGTGCCAGCAGCCGCGAGGCGGGAGAGGGGAATGAGCAGTTCTTC.